This T cell receptor (beta chain) is drawn from a study of T-cell reconstitution after alpha-beta-depleted transplantation in children. Unique molecular identifiers were incorporated into the prepared TCRbeta library. TCRdb re-derived calls from the PCR reads in MiXCR, one entry per CDR3 protein. Here the sample spans 700,000 to 950,000 distinct CDR3 sequences, 15% to 20% being singletons. This clonotype was observed a handful of times. Its antigen is still unknown. V was shortened by 1 base and J by 5 bases, with 20 bases between the two germline ends. The CDR3 covers 18 residues. Germline V gene lookup returns CDR1 LGHDT and CDR2 YNNKEL (reference sequence). Whole-study findings and limits: The authors attributed T-cell counts and diversity one year after transplant mostly to newly produced T cells. Roughly two months post-transplant, alpha-beta T cells reportedly originated from several hundred graft clones that had expanded.

The TCR originated in a male patient aged 10 to 17 who had a stem cell transplant for acute lymphoblastic leukemia, so the T cells may come from the graft donor. The chain joins TRBV3-1 to TRBJ2-2, with D possibly called TRBD1 or TRBD2 (5 bases each). The sample in question was PBMCs, mostly from graft donor cells, obtained 360 days after TCRalphabeta/CD19-depleted stem cell transplant. This CDR3 is CASSQVGWDQSRTGELFF. DNA for the CDR3: TGTGCCAGCAGCCAAGTGGGATGGGACCAGTCCCGGACCGGGGAGCTGTTTTTT.